Below, 23 T cell receptor beta chains from the same sample are listed, as sequenced in a study of shared clonotypes between healthy human individuals. Using immunoSEQ multiplex PCR, the repertoire was profiled, and TCRdb retains in-frame clones only, with some absent. The sample carries hundreds of thousands of clones, 74% recorded once. Sequencing was carried out using memory CD4+ T cells sorted from blood. Stated subset: CD45RA-negative fraction. Receptors originate from a woman in her twenties or thirties in good health.

The chain carries TRBV28 and TRBJ2-4; D possibly corresponds to TRBD1 (6 bases). Germline V lookup: CDR1 MDHEN, CDR2 SYDVKM. Trimming stripped 0 bases from V and 1 base from J, with 19 bases between. The CDR3 runs to 19 residues. The CDR3 nucleotides are TGTGCCAGCAGTTTATGGGCAGGGGACCCGCGCATGGCCAAAAACATTCAGTACTTC. Amino acids: CASSLWAGDPRMAKNIQYF.

This clone has just one count. The V call is TRBV11-2, the J call TRBJ2-2, with 7 bases lining up with TRBD1. Germline trimming cut 4 bases from V and 2 bases from J; bases unmatched to any gene: 7. Germline V gene data show CDR1 as SGHAT and CDR2 as FQNNGV. The CDR3 spans 16 residues. The chain's CDR3 is CASSSYGTANTGELFF. The CDR3 nucleotides read TGTGCCAGCAGCTCTTATGGGACAGCTAACACCGGGGAGCTGTTTTTT.

CDR3: CATSREVGQYGYTF. CDR3 nucleotide sequence: TGTGCCACCAGCAGAGAAGTAGGCCAGTATGGCTACACCTTC. The chain employs TRBV15 and TRBJ1-2, with D uncertain. The V gene lost 0 bases and the J gene lost 5 bases, with 10 bases spanning the gap. The CDR3 runs to 14 residues. Germline-derived CDR1 and CDR2 are LNHNV and YYDKDF (reference sequence).

This chain joins TRBV28 and TRBJ2-1; perhaps TRBD1 as D (6 bases). V lost 5 bases and J 8 bases, leaving 10 bases between the germline ends. The germline CDR1 and CDR2 sequences are MDHEN and SYDVKM. The CDR3 length is 12 residues. The CDR3 reads CASSTTGYEQFF. CDR3 DNA sequence: TGTGCCAGCAGTACGACAGGATATGAGCAGTTCTTC.

About this clone: This could be a read error, since a much larger clone is one nucleotide away. This rearrangement joins TRBV21-1 to TRBJ1-2. TRBV21-1 is a pseudogene locus. The CDR3 runs 9 residues. The CDR3 DNA sequence: TGTGCCAGCAGCTATGGCTACACCTTC. It specifies CASSYGYTF.

In the case of this clone: This CDR3 is also generated by other DNA sequences in the sample. The V and J genes are TRBV5-6 and TRBJ2-7; perhaps TRBD1 as D (6 bases). Trimming stripped 2 bases from V and 2 bases from J, with 11 bases between. The length of the CDR3 is 14 residues. Germline assignment: CDR1 SGHDT and CDR2 YYEEEE. The CDR3 loop is CASSLLDSTYEQYF. The CDR3 DNA is TGTGCCAGCAGCTTACTGGACAGCACCTACGAGCAGTACTTC.

This chain connects TRBV28 to TRBJ2-2; D may be TRBD1 (6 bases). The CDR3 has 15 residues. Germline lookup yields CDR1 MDHEN and CDR2 SYDVKM. Trimming removed 5 bases from V and 3 bases from J, with 13 bases in between. CDR3 region: CASSRGGGDTGELFF. The CDR3 DNA is TGTGCCAGCAGTCGAGGGGGTGGGGACACCGGGGAGCTGTTTTTT.

V and J are TRBV6-1 and TRBJ1-2; D might be TRBD1 (5 bases). Germline V lookup: CDR1 MNHNS, CDR2 SASEGT. V was pared by 0 bases and J by 4 bases, with 9 bases between. This CDR3 has 14 amino acids. This CDR3 is CASSEAYRTYGYTF. DNA for the CDR3: TGTGCCAGCAGTGAAGCTTACAGGACCTATGGCTACACCTTC.

The rearrangement uses TRBV6-1 and TRBJ1-2; D gene ambiguous. The V end lost 9 bases, the J end lost 3 bases, and 17 bases lay between the germline ends. Germline V gives CDR1 MNHNS, CDR2 SASEGT. The CDR3 runs to 14 residues. CDR3 DNA: TGTGCCAGTTCCCCCAGGCGGACTGACTATGGCTACACCTTC. Its translation: CASSPRRTDYGYTF.

The V and J genes are TRBV19 and TRBJ2-7; TRBD2 is a possible D gene (7 bases). V lost 4 bases, J lost 0 bases, and 13 bases lay in between. This CDR3 has 15 residues. The germline V gene encodes CDR1 LNHDA and CDR2 SQIVND (reference sequence). CDR3 amino acids: CASSRERDISYEQYF. The CDR3 nucleotides read TGTGCCAGTAGTAGGGAGCGGGACATCTCCTACGAGCAGTACTTC.

This chain connects TRBV2 to TRBJ2-5, with TRBD2 matching 7 bases. The CDR3 spans 13 residues. V was clipped by 8 bases and J by 2 bases; unmatched bases: 5. From germline, CDR1 is SNHLY and CDR2 FYNNEI. The CDR3 loop reads CASDGTTQETQYF. Written as DNA, the CDR3 is TGTGCCAGCGACGGGACTACACAAGAGACCCAGTACTTC.

The chain links TRBV28 to TRBJ2-5; D is unclear. CDR3 length: 13 amino acids. The V end lost 4 bases, the J end lost 4 bases, and 10 bases lay between the germline ends. The germline CDR1 and CDR2 sequences are MDHEN and SYDVKM. The CDR3 is CASSSSMLETQYF. The CDR3 DNA sequence: TGTGCCAGCAGTTCCTCAATGCTAGAGACCCAGTACTTC.

The V gene is TRBV6-5, the J gene TRBJ2-1; 8 positions agree with TRBD2. CDR1 is MNHEY and CDR2 is SVGAGI in the germline V gene. This CDR3 is 14 amino acids long. V was pared by 7 bases and J by 8 bases, with 10 bases of the junction left unmatched. CDR3 coding DNA: TGTGCCAGCAAACGGGGACTAGAGGTTTATGAGCAGTTCTTC. Translated, it gives CASKRGLEVYEQFF.

This rearrangement joins TRBV27 to TRBJ2-5; 9 nucleotides align to TRBD1. Germline assignment: CDR1 MNHEY and CDR2 SMNVEV (reference sequence). J lost 5 bases, V lost 5 bases, and 3 bases had no gene match. This CDR3 is 13 amino acids long. The CDR3 DNA follows: TGTGCCAGCAGTGGACAGGGGACGGAGACCCAGTACTTC. Encoded protein: CASSGQGTETQYF.

J is TRBJ2-2 and V is TRBV14; 9 bases fit TRBD1. The CDR3 extends over 15 amino acids. Germline V gene data show CDR1 as SGHDN and CDR2 as FVKESK. The J segment lost 5 bases and the V segment lost 6 bases, leaving 7 bases of the junction unmatched. CDR3 region: CASRETGGPTGELFF. The CDR3 nucleotides are TGTGCCAGCAGGGAGACAGGGGGACCAACCGGGGAGCTGTTTTTT. Based on the CDR3 plus reference TRBV14 and TRBJ2-2, the full variable domain is EAGVTQFPSHSVIEKGQTVTLRCDPISGHDNLYWYRRVMGKEIKFLLHFVKESKQDESGMPNNRFLAERTGGTYSTLKVQPAELEDSGVYFCASRETGGPTGELFFGEGSRLTVL.

This chain uses TRBV6-6 with TRBJ2-7; a possible D gene is TRBD2 (6 bases). The CDR3 is made up of 14 amino acids. Trimming pared 7 bases from V and 1 base from J, leaving 14 bases between. Germline V CDR1 and CDR2: MNHNY, SVGAGI (reference sequence). In nucleotides, the CDR3 is TGTGCCAGCATAGAACCGGGACTTTCCTACGAGCAGTACTTC. This sequence encodes CASIEPGLSYEQYF.

V gene TRBV2 combines with J gene TRBJ2-6, with D unresolved. Trimming removed 6 bases from V and 4 bases from J, with 7 bases in between. The CDR3 is 13 amino acids. Germline values: CDR1 SNHLY, CDR2 FYNNEI. The CDR3 region is CASRGFGANVLTF. The CDR3 DNA is TGTGCCAGCAGGGGATTCGGGGCCAACGTCCTGACTTTC.

This chain links TRBV30 with TRBJ1-4; unclear D gene. This CDR3 is built from 15 residues. CDR1 and CDR2 from the germline V gene are GTSNPN and SVGIG (reference sequence). V lost 4 bases, J lost 1 base, and 13 bases lay in between. DNA for the CDR3: TGTGCCTGGACCCGTGCTGGGGTAACTAATGAAAAACTGTTTTTT. Translation: CAWTRAGVTNEKLFF.

The V call is TRBV5-1, the J call TRBJ2-7; TRBD1 matches at 9 bases. Germline lookup yields CDR1 SGHRS and CDR2 YFSETQ. This CDR3 region has 16 residues. The ends lost 4 bases at V and 6 bases at J; junction bases unmatched: 14. The CDR3 sequence: CASSNGVGQGFGEQYF. In nucleotides, the CDR3 is TGCGCCAGCAGCAATGGTGTGGGACAGGGATTTGGCGAGCAGTACTTC.

J is TRBJ2-1 and V is TRBV11-2; D is undetermined. Germline V gene lookup returns CDR1 SGHAT and CDR2 FQNNGV. CDR3 size: 15 residues. Trimming shortened V by 2 bases and J by 0 bases, and 8 bases separated the two germline ends. CDR3 region: CASSLTSISYNEQFF. The CDR3 nucleotides are TGTGCCAGCAGCTTAACCAGCATCTCCTACAATGAGCAGTTCTTC.

This chain connects TRBV6-1 to TRBJ1-1; weak D call: TRBD1 (5 bases). The CDR3 runs 15 residues. Germline loops: CDR1 MNHNS, CDR2 SASEGT. V shed 1 base and J shed 1 base, with 10 bases lying between them. The CDR3 bases are TGTGCCAGCAGTGAAGGGGGCAGATCGAACACTGAAGCTTTCTTT. It yields the protein CASSEGGRSNTEAFF.

The chain couples TRBV5-1 to TRBJ1-1; a weak D match, TRBD1 (5 bases). The germline V gene encodes CDR1 SGHRS and CDR2 YFSETQ. The CDR3 runs to 16 residues. Trimming left V 0 bases short and J 0 bases short, with 12 bases between. CDR3 amino acids: CASSLGTGRVNTEAFF. In nucleotides, the CDR3 is TGCGCCAGCAGCTTGGGGACGGGGCGGGTGAACACTGAAGCTTTCTTT.

A word on this clone: The same CDR3 is also encoded by other DNA sequences in this sample. The chain combines TRBV5-1 with TRBJ2-3; D could derive from TRBD1 or TRBD2 (5 bases each). The CDR3 is 16 amino acids. Trimming shortened V by 0 bases and J by 3 bases, and 14 bases separated the two germline ends. The germline V gene encodes CDR1 SGHRS and CDR2 YFSETQ. Written as DNA, the CDR3 is TGCGCCAGCAGCTTGGGCCAGGGACCATTAACAGATACGCAGTATTTT. This sequence encodes CASSLGQGPLTDTQYF.